The rows below give T cell receptor beta chains drawn from one sample of a study of blood T cell repertoires in COVID-19. Clones were sequenced by immunoSEQ multiplex PCR, and TCRdb holds only the in-frame ones, with some missing. The sample holds roughly 300,000 clones; around 86% are singletons and the top ten take more than 1.3%. The specimen sequenced was peripheral blood. These TCRs come from a woman aged 40-49 years who had recovered from COVID-19. Each CDR3 is given with its conserved first and last residue. A D gene is named only where the DNA matches it firmly. Not every row has a clone size; where given, it reads once, few, many or a size class.

J: TRBJ2-3; D: TRBD1; size: once; V: TRBV6-5; DNA: TGTGCCACTGAACTTGGACAGGTCACAGATACGCAGTATTTT; CDR3: CATELGQVTDTQYF
J: TRBJ1-2; D: TRBD1; size: .; V: TRBV4-1; DNA: TGCGCCAGCAGCCAAGAAGACAGGGACTATGGCTACACCTTC; CDR3: CASSQEDRDYGYTF
J: TRBJ2-7; D: TRBD1; size: once; V: TRBV7-2; DNA: TGTGCCAGCAGCGTATGGACAGGGAACTACGAGCAGTACTTC; CDR3: CASSVWTGNYEQYF
J: TRBJ2-1; D: .; size: .; V: TRBV9; DNA: TGTGCCAGCAGCGTAGTGTCCAGCAATGAGCAGTTCTTC; CDR3: CASSVVSSNEQFF
J: TRBJ2-7; D: TRBD1; size: once; V: TRBV24-1; DNA: TGTGCCACCAGTGAGGGGAGGACAGGGGTTCGGGACGAGCAGTACTTC; CDR3: CATSEGRTGVRDEQYF
J: TRBJ1-2; D: TRBD1; size: .; V: TRBV7-8; DNA: TGTGCCAGCAGCCAACAGGGGGCGAGGGGCTACACCTTC; CDR3: CASSQQGARGYTF
J: TRBJ1-2; D: .; size: .; V: TRBV5-1; DNA: TGCGCCAGCAGCTTGAACGATAGGGGTTATGGCTACACCTTC; CDR3: CASSLNDRGYGYTF
J: TRBJ2-3; D: .; size: .; V: TRBV2; DNA: TGTGCCAGCAGTCAGGCCAGGGTATGGTCAGATACGCAGTATTTT; CDR3: CASSQARVWSDTQYF
J: TRBJ1-2; D: .; size: .; V: TRBV12-3/TRBV12-4; DNA: TGTGCCAGCAGCCCGACAGTTAACTATGGCTACACCTTC; CDR3: CASSPTVNYGYTF
J: TRBJ1-4; D: TRBD1; size: .; V: TRBV12-3/TRBV12-4; DNA: TGTGCCAGCAGCCGCAGGACAGGGGGTGCTGTTTTT; CDR3: CASSRRTGGAVF
J: TRBJ1-1; D: .; size: .; V: TRBV20-1; DNA: TGCAGTGCTAGAGATCAGACTGAAGCTTTCTTT; CDR3: CSARDQTEAFF
J: TRBJ1-3; D: .; size: .; V: TRBV7-8; DNA: TGTGCCAGCAGCTGGGATCAGGGTAAAGGAAACACCATATATTTT; CDR3: CASSWDQGKGNTIYF
J: TRBJ2-5; D: TRBD2; size: .; V: TRBV27; DNA: TGTGCCGCTAGCGGGGGTCCCCAGGAGACCCAGTACTTC; CDR3: CAASGGPQETQYF
J: TRBJ2-7; D: .; size: .; V: TRBV5-1; DNA: TGCGCCAGCAGCTGGGCCAGTAGGTACGAGCAGTACTTC; CDR3: CASSWASRYEQYF
J: TRBJ1-4; D: .; size: once; V: TRBV4-1; DNA: TGCGCCAGCAGCTTTCGAGGGGGTTCAACTAATGAAAAACTGTTTTTT; CDR3: CASSFRGGSTNEKLFF
J: TRBJ1-5; D: TRBD1; size: few; V: TRBV25-1; DNA: TGTGCCAGCAGTGAATTGTACAGGGGGTCTGGCAATCAGCCCCAGCATTTT; CDR3: CASSELYRGSGNQPQHF
J: TRBJ2-7; D: TRBD1; size: .; V: TRBV7-2; DNA: TGTGCCAGCAGCCCGGACAGGGTGGAACTCGAGCAGTACTTC; CDR3: CASSPDRVELEQYF
J: TRBJ2-3; D: .; size: .; V: TRBV11-2; DNA: TGTGCCAGCAGCTTAGTTCCCTCGGATACGCAGTATTTT; CDR3: CASSLVPSDTQYF
J: TRBJ2-2; D: TRBD2; size: .; V: TRBV9; DNA: TGTGCCAGCAGCGTAGCGTACGGGGGGGCAAACACCGGGGAGCTGTTTTTT; CDR3: CASSVAYGGANTGELFF
J: TRBJ1-4; D: TRBD1; size: once; V: TRBV2; DNA: TGTGCCAGCACCGGGACAGCCATGTATGAAAAACTGTTTTTT; CDR3: CASTGTAMYEKLFF
J: TRBJ2-7; D: TRBD2; size: .; V: TRBV27; DNA: TGTGCCAGCAGTTTAGGGCTAGCGGTCTACGAGCAGTACTTC; CDR3: CASSLGLAVYEQYF
J: TRBJ2-3; D: TRBD2; size: .; V: TRBV2; DNA: TGTGCCAGCAGTGATTGGGGGGCTAGCGGGGTGAGCACAGATACGCAGTATTTT; CDR3: CASSDWGASGVSTDTQYF
J: TRBJ1-2; D: TRBD1; size: .; V: TRBV9; DNA: TGTGCCAGCAGCGGAACAGGGGTTCACTATGGCTACACCTTC; CDR3: CASSGTGVHYGYTF
J: TRBJ2-3; D: TRBD1; size: .; V: TRBV5-1; DNA: TGCGCCAGCAACGGACAGGGCGGTCAAGATACGCAGTATTTT; CDR3: CASNGQGGQDTQYF
J: TRBJ2-5; D: .; size: .; V: TRBV2; DNA: TGTGCCAGCAGTTTTCCTGGGGCAGAGACCCAGTACTTC; CDR3: CASSFPGAETQYF
J: TRBJ2-2; D: TRBD1; size: .; V: TRBV29-1; DNA: TGCAGCGCCAACCCATCGGGACAGCCTAACACCGGGGAGCTGTTTTTT; CDR3: CSANPSGQPNTGELFF
J: TRBJ2-5; D: TRBD1; size: .; V: TRBV5-1; DNA: TGCGCCAGCAGCTTTACACAGGGGGCTTGGGAGACCCAGTACTTC; CDR3: CASSFTQGAWETQYF
J: TRBJ2-1; D: .; size: .; V: TRBV5-1; DNA: TGCGCCAGCAGCTTGGGCCAGGGGGGCAATGAGCAGTTCTTC; CDR3: CASSLGQGGNEQFF
J: TRBJ2-6; D: .; size: .; V: TRBV7-9; DNA: TGTGCCAGCAGCTTAGAATTCCTCTCTGGGGCCAACGTCCTGACTTTC; CDR3: CASSLEFLSGANVLTF
J: TRBJ2-7; D: .; size: .; V: TRBV2; DNA: TGTGCCCTCGGGGTGGAGGCCTACGAGCAGTACTTC; CDR3: CALGVEAYEQYF
J: TRBJ1-1; D: .; size: few; V: TRBV5-1; DNA: TGCGCCAGCAGCTGGGCCCTGTCAGGCATGAACACTGAAGCTTTCTTT; CDR3: CASSWALSGMNTEAFF
J: TRBJ2-5; D: .; size: few; V: TRBV6-5; DNA: TGTGCCAGCCAGCCCCGAGTTGCGGGAGAGACCCAGTACTTC; CDR3: CASQPRVAGETQYF
J: TRBJ1-5; D: TRBD1; size: .; V: TRBV19; DNA: TGTGCCAGTAGTATTCGACAGGCACCAGGGGGAAGCCGAGAGGGAAGCAATCAGCCCCAGCATTTT; CDR3: CASSIRQAPGGSREGSNQPQHF
J: TRBJ1-3; D: .; size: few; V: TRBV19; DNA: TGTGCCAGTAGTAAGGGGGTTCCTGGAAACACCATATATTTT; CDR3: CASSKGVPGNTIYF
J: TRBJ2-3; D: TRBD2; size: .; V: TRBV7-2; DNA: TGTGCCGACAGTAAATGGACTAGCGGGGACACAGATACGCAGTATTTT; CDR3: CADSKWTSGDTDTQYF
J: TRBJ2-7; D: TRBD1; size: once; V: TRBV15; DNA: TGTGCCACCAGTCGGGACAGCTCCTACGAGCAGTACTTC; CDR3: CATSRDSSYEQYF
J: TRBJ2-2; D: TRBD1; size: .; V: TRBV27; DNA: TGTCCTCCAAGACAGGGGAACACCGGGGAGCTGTTTTTT; CDR3: CPPRQGNTGELFF